The clone carrying this T cell receptor beta chain was observed at least ten times. Its target is not known. The data are from a study of early T cells in non-severe SARS-CoV-2 infection. The CDR3 extends over 14 amino acids. The germline V gene encodes CDR1 KGHDR and CDR2 SFDVKD. Trimming removed 5 bases from V and 6 bases from J, with 13 bases in between. In the library, individual cDNA molecules carried attached unique molecular identifiers. TCRdb analysed the 5' RACE reads with MiXCR anew, one entry per CDR3 protein. The table lists about 28,000 distinct CDR3 sequences, roughly 6% of them singletons. Study observations and caveats: Lookups in VDJdb leaned toward anti-spike CD8 responses and missed private and CD4 specificities.

Source material: whole blood. This clonotype was sampled from an adult who was a healthcare worker with PCR-confirmed SARS-CoV-2 infection or an uninfected control (not recorded which). The rearrangement uses TRBV24-1 and TRBJ2-1; D is possibly TRBD2 (6 bases). This chain's CDR3 is CATSAAGAGNEQFF. CDR3 in DNA: TGTGCCACCAGTGCGGCAGGAGCGGGCAATGAGCAGTTCTTC.